Following are 14 T cell receptor beta chains from one sample sequenced in a study of CD4 and CD8 cells across lung adenocarcinoma regions. TCRdb passed the PCR reads through MiXCR, listing each CDR3 protein once. The data contain around 10,000 distinct CDR3 sequences, more than 35% of them singletons. The sample consisted of CD8+ T cells from the margin of a lung tumor. The receptors were sampled from a male donor with lung adenocarcinoma. The CD4 and CD8 labels of this study may be unreliable.

As regards this clonotype: Mismatch with germline at one junction end may stem from a read error. V gene TRBV6-1 combines with J gene TRBJ2-2; the D gene is possibly TRBD2 (6 bases). The CDR3 spans 15 residues. Germline assignment: CDR1 MNHNS and CDR2 SASEGT. In DNA, the CDR3 is TGTGCCAGCAGTGACCTGGGGAGGAACACAGATGAGCTGTATTTT. Protein: CASSDLGRNTDELYF.

Only a few counts were recorded for this clonotype. This chain connects TRBV6-1 to TRBJ2-1; 8 nucleotides align to TRBD2. The J call is uncertain, as TRBJ2-7 better fits the DNA end. The CDR3 runs to 13 residues. CDR1 and CDR2 from the germline V gene are MNHNS and SASEGT. CDR3 DNA: TGTGCCAGCAAAAGCGGGAGCTACAATGAGCAGTACTTC. This encodes CASKSGSYNEQYF.

This clonotype was counted a few times. This chain links TRBV6-5 with TRBJ2-1; D possibly matches TRBD1 or TRBD2 (6 bases each). Germline values: CDR1 MNHEY, CDR2 SVGAGI. The CDR3 runs to 16 residues. Trimming removed 2 bases from V and 5 bases from J, with 16 bases in between. The DNA for the CDR3 is TGTGCCAGCAGTTACACGGGGGCAACAGTACACAATGAGCAGTTCTTC. It is translated as CASSYTGATVHNEQFF.

The chain links TRBV30 to TRBJ1-6, with D possibly being TRBD1 (5 bases). The CDR3 contains 14 residues. Deletions cut 0 bases from V and 9 bases from J, with 12 bases between. The germline V gene encodes CDR1 GTSNPN and CDR2 SVGIG (reference sequence). The CDR3 spells CAWSVRGVGSPLHF. CDR3 sequence (DNA): TGTGCCTGGAGTGTACGAGGGGTCGGTTCACCCCTCCACTTT.

Relative to its sample, this clonotype is large (0.1 to 1%). The rearrangement joins TRBV6-5 to TRBJ2-1; no clear D gene. The germline V gene encodes CDR1 MNHEY and CDR2 SVGAGI. Trimming removed 8 bases from V and 0 bases from J, with 8 bases in between. This CDR3 is built from 13 residues. CDR3 protein: CASPTPSYNEQFF. The CDR3 DNA reads TGTGCCAGCCCCACTCCCTCCTACAATGAGCAGTTCTTC.

The chain couples TRBV10-1 to TRBJ2-2, with TRBD2 identical over 11 bases. J lost 4 bases, V lost 5 bases, and 3 bases had no gene match. CDR3 length: 15 residues. The germline V gene encodes CDR1 WNHNN and CDR2 SYGVQD (reference sequence). The DNA of the CDR3 is TGCGCCAGCAGTTACGGGACTAGCGGCACCGGGGAGCTGTTTTTT. It specifies CASSYGTSGTGELFF.

This CDR3 reads CASSLTGTSGFYEQYF. CDR3 coding DNA: TGTGCCAGCAGCTTAACTGGGACTAGCGGGTTCTACGAGCAGTACTTC. The chain recombines TRBV7-6 with TRBJ2-7; 12 bases map to TRBD2. The CDR3 is made up of 16 amino acids. The V gene end was trimmed by 2 bases and the J gene end by 3 bases; junction bases not matched to a gene: 5. Looked up from germline, CDR1 is SGHVS and CDR2 is FNYEAQ.

In regard to this clonotype: A junction end diverges from the germline sequence, so it may reflect a read error. The V and J genes are TRBV6-1 and TRBJ1-5; D not certain. From germline, CDR1 is MNHNS and CDR2 SASEGT. This CDR3 region has 14 residues. This CDR3 is CASSERESNQPHHF. CDR3 bases: TGTGCCAGCAGTGAAAGGGAGAGCAATCAGCCCCACCACTTT.

By share of the sample, this clonotype is large. The rearrangement links TRBV10-2 to TRBJ2-2; D call uncertain. Germline values: CDR1 WSHSY, CDR2 SAAADI. V was shortened by 2 bases and J by 4 bases, with 5 bases between the two germline ends. The CDR3 spans 13 residues. As DNA, the CDR3 is TGCGCCAGCAGTGAGCTGTTCACCGGGGAGCTGTTTTTT. It translates to CASSELFTGELFF.

This chain connects TRBV6-1 to TRBJ2-1, with a possible D match to TRBD2 (7 bases). This CDR3 spans 14 amino acids. Looked up from germline, CDR1 is MNHNS and CDR2 is SASEGT. Trimming cost V 0 bases and J 13 bases, with 16 bases left between them. The CDR3 coding sequence is TGTGCCAGCAGTGAAGCAGGGGGGGCACAGACCCAGTTCTTC. Protein sequence: CASSEAGGAQTQFF.

The V and J genes are TRBV28 and TRBJ2-5, with D perhaps matching TRBD2 (6 bases). Near its end, the DNA agrees better with TRBJ2-7, so the J call may be wrong. The CDR3 totals 14 residues. In germline, CDR1 is MDHEN, CDR2 SYDVKM. Here the CDR3 DNA reads TGTGCCACCGGGACCACCTCGCGCGGGGACGAGCAGTACTTC. Its protein is CATGTTSRGDEQYF.

By share of the sample, this clonotype is medium-sized. The rearrangement links TRBV7-9 to TRBJ2-1; no reliable D call. The length of the CDR3 is 11 residues. Germline V gene data show CDR1 as SEHNR and CDR2 as FQNEAQ (reference sequence). The V end lost 8 bases, the J end lost 8 bases, and 10 bases lay between the germline ends. CDR3 nucleotide sequence: TGTGCCAGCGGCAGGTCCGATGAGCAGTTCTTC. Protein sequence: CASGRSDEQFF.

The chain combines TRBV6-1 with TRBJ1-5; the match to TRBD1 covers 11 bases. Germline V CDR1 and CDR2: MNHNS, SASEGT. The CDR3 sequence is 16 residues long. V lost 7 bases and J lost 0; bases outside the gene matches: 5. This CDR3 is CASIGQGAVSNQPQHF. The CDR3, as DNA: TGTGCCAGCATCGGACAGGGGGCTGTTAGCAATCAGCCCCAGCATTTT.

In this sample, this clonotype turned up a few times. This chain connects TRBV9 to TRBJ2-1; 8 bases line up with TRBD1. Gene TRBJ2-7 matches the end of the DNA better, so the J call may be wrong. This CDR3 has 15 residues. Germline assignment: CDR1 SGDLS and CDR2 YYNGEE. The CDR3 loop reads CASSQGAGGTYEQYF. The CDR3 DNA reads as TGTGCCAGCAGCCAGGGGGCGGGTGGAACCTACGAGCAGTACTTC.